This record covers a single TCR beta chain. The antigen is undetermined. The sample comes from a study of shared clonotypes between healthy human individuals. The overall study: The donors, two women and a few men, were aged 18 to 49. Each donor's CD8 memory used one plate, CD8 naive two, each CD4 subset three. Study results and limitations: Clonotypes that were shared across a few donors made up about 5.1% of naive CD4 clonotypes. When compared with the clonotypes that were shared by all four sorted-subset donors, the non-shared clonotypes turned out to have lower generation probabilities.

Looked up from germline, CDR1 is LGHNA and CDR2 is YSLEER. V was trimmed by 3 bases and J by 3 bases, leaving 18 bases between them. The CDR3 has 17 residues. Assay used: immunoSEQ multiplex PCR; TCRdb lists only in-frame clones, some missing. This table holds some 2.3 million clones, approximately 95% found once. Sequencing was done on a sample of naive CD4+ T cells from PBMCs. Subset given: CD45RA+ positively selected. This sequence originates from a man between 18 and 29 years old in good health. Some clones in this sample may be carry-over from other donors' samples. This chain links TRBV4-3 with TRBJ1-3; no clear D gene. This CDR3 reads CASSQSSRWDGGNTIYF. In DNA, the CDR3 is TGCGCCAGCAGCCAGTCTTCTCGATGGGATGGTGGAAACACCATATATTTT.